The sequence of this T cell receptor (beta chain) was determined in a study of cytomegalovirus exposure and HLA in healthy donors (dated by TCRdb to 2016 to 2017). Regarding the research as a whole: According to an earlier analysis of 587 of the donors, 200 million or so T cells yielded roughly 110 million unique TCR beta sequences and about 300 Gb of sequence data. An early release covering 550 to 650 HLA-typed donors comprised about 300 gigabases of sequencing data and some 79 million unique TCR sequences. Of the 300 to 500 genotyped donors, 81% were placed in the genetic ancestry cluster associated with self-reported Caucasian donors. The study was designed to test whether signatures of past pathogen exposure could be identified by cataloging public T cell receptors. The study used immunosequencing to profile the T cell repertoires of 600 to 850 subjects and linked those repertoires to cytomegalovirus serostatus. A separate validation cohort of more than 100 different subjects was used in addition to the roughly 670-subject first cohort. To predict cytomegalovirus infection status, the study brought together high-throughput TCR immunosequencing, statistical association of individual TCRs with disease status, and machine learning. A later analysis re-analyzed previously published TCR beta repertoires from 600 to 850 donors and added high-resolution HLA genotyping to study TCR occurrence patterns. Rather than drawing on any new phenotypic data, the later analysis identified candidate immune exposures from TCR beta sequences and the way those sequences occurred across donors. To decide whether each TCR beta V gene segment behaved as functional or pseudogenic, an earlier analysis of some 570 of the donors relied on high-throughput TCR beta sequencing. Donor age, sex, ethnicity and CMV serostatus were compiled alongside the repertoire data. In a later genetic analysis, genome-wide SNP genotypes for about three fifths of the 666 donors were used, and that subset was treated as a discovery cohort. Every discovery cohort repertoire had been produced on one sequencing platform. Both class I and class II loci were covered by HLA typing, at four-digit resolution. Typing coverage varied by locus: about 620-630 donors for A, B, C, DRB1 and DQB1; approximately 560 for DQA1; some 610 for DPA1; some 470 for DPB1. A few DR-DQ haplotypes were treated as single units for association and clustering because of strong linkage in the cohort. Among 398 genotyped donors of the cohort, an average of approximately 240,000 unique TCR beta nucleotide sequences was sequenced per donor, of which approximately 18% were non-productive. The investigation overall reported the following: In vitro tests confirmed that a few of the cytomegalovirus-associated TCR beta chains recognize cytomegalovirus antigens. Linkage disequilibrium might explain the correlated functional status among segregating V segments, but an unknown experimental factor could not be excluded. V-gene and J-gene trimming of TCR beta chains was associated with a missense DCLRE1C variant in a later genetic analysis, and the association was replicated in an independent cohort. According to a later analysis, TCR association rates differed among HLA loci, with DRB1 alleles showing the most associated TCRs and HLA-C alleles showing the fewest. Strong co-occurrence of HLA alleles, especially DR and DQ, made assigning TCR associations to individual alleles difficult. Presence/absence analyses assumed roughly uniform sequencing depth across donors, an assumption that may not hold. Immune exposure information for the cohort was limited to CMV serostatus. A later analysis found that most CMV-associated TCR beta chains appeared HLA-restricted, with HLA associations seemingly driven largely by CMV exposure. A further reported finding was that TCR beta sequences accurately predicted the HLA-A and HLA-B alleles for most subjects in the first cohort. A later genetic analysis reported fewer N-insertions in productive TCRs among donors in an Asian-associated ancestry cluster than the roughly 700-donor mean. Across donors, most TCR sequences were observed very rarely, whereas some public TCRs were present in many individuals. An earlier analysis of approximately 570 of the donors showed that most TCR beta V segments appeared in productive rearrangements either about 87% or about 30% of the time, which broadly matched IMGT annotations. Because counts were too low, fewer than 20 rarely observed V segments, including chromosome 9 orphons, were excluded from the earlier analysis of roughly 580 of the donors. Several of the top co-occurrence clusters appeared to be linked to parvovirus B19, influenza, CMV and Epstein-Barr virus, according to a later analysis. Specific HLA alleles were associated with about 17,000 TCR beta sequences at a false discovery rate of 0.05 in a later analysis. A later analysis found that HLA-associated TCR beta chains were more clonally expanded and had lower generation probabilities than equally common non-associated chains. The study listed 150 to 200 TCR beta chains as associated with cytomegalovirus. The classifier was reported to diagnose cytomegalovirus status with high specificity and sensitivity in both the original and validation cohorts. In this cohort, only TCR beta chains were sequenced, and detectable features were limited by the absence of alpha or paired-chain data. The sequencing pipeline was judged likely to have produced a cluster of highly shared sequence variants as a technical artifact. It was suggested by the authors that the approach could potentially be generalized to other disease states and immunological phenotypes. Because some donors lacked HLA typing at each locus, the association tests relied only on the typed subset. Some IMGT-functional V segments, including TRBV6-2 and TRBV6-3, could not be distinguished by the 87-base-pair reads and were therefore excluded.

The germline V end is reduced by 3 bases and the J end by 14 bases; junction bases left unmatched: 19. CDR1 and CDR2, per the germline V gene (reference sequence), are SGHNT and YYREEE. The CDR3 has 16 amino acids, counting the end cysteine and phenylalanine. The CDR3 DNA has 48 bases and is translated from base 1. This clone was seen a few times. There is no known antigen for this receptor. The input lacks base qualities; no much larger clone sits a single base away. Library construction relied on the immunoSEQ multiplex PCR assay. For the multiplex PCR, a mixture combining 60 forward primers for TCR Vbeta segments and 13 reverse primers for TCR Jbeta segments was used. The CDR3 region of rearranged TCR beta genes was amplified from genomic DNA with a multiplex PCR assay. Amplified TCR beta libraries were sequenced as 87-base-pair reads on the Illumina HiSeq System. The study's own analysis went as follows. In a later analysis, approximately 74 million unique TCR beta chains were counted across the 650 to 700 repertoires, and about 10 million of these chains were shared by at least two donors. A nearest-neighbor algorithm error-corrected the raw reads and collapsed the reads into unique sequences, merging closely related sequences to remove PCR and sequencing errors. V, D and J gene segments were assigned by aligning CDR3 sequences to IMGT reference sequences. For a sequence to be retained, a match of at least six nucleotides was required to both a V gene segment and a J gene segment. A rearrangement was called productive if the CDR3 had no stop codons and remained in frame with V and J, and every other rearrangement was called non-productive. Following IMGT convention, CDR3 was defined as the stretch from the second conserved V-encoded cysteine to the conserved J-encoded phenylalanine. The earlier analysis of some 600 of the donors excluded sequences that lacked an unambiguous match to a single V gene segment. An earlier analysis of a few hundred of the donors called V segments functional above 56.7% productive rearrangements and segregating when the between-donor standard deviation exceeded 5%. A statistical classification framework was built for diagnosing cytomegalovirus status from the catalog of TCR beta chain sequences. A later analysis assigned V and J genes by comparing TCR nucleotide sequences with IMGT/GENE-DB human TR gene sequences. In a later analysis, CDR3 sequences and most-parsimonious VDJ recombination scenarios were assigned using the TCRdist pipeline. In a later analysis, every TCR beta chain was defined by the combination of its CDR3 amino acid sequence and its V-gene family, and reads without a unique V-gene family were dropped. A later analysis removed 550 to 650 highly shared, low-generation-probability nucleotide sequences to deal with suspected cross-contamination and a sequencing artifact. A later analysis calculated a clonal expansion index for each public chain from normalized within-repertoire ranks of inferred template counts. In a later analysis, generation probabilities were computed using a VDJ recombination model fitted to out-of-frame rearrangements, and the results were checked against IGoR. In a later analysis, TCR-TCR, TCR-HLA and TCR-CMV co-occurrence was scored with hypergeometric tests, and a repertoire-size bias correction was applied to TCR pairs. A later analysis estimated false discovery rates by permuting HLA or CMV assignments 20 times. In a later analysis, co-occurring TCRs were grouped using DBSCAN, with TCRdist sequence similarity added in when clustering inside HLA-allele-positive subsets. Repertoires with fewer than 30,000 or more than 120,000 public chains, plus five repertoires with anomalous nucleotide sharing, were excluded from co-occurrence clustering. Not all clones reach the TCRdb copy of this immuneACCESS table, which keeps in-frame sequences only. Checked studies attribute under half of the gap to unresolved V genes and leave the rest unexplained. That table is the source of V, J and clone size, and D and trimming were worked out from the DNA. The sample table contains 150,000 to 200,000 clones; only one count was recorded for over 70% of them. Roughly 3% of the sample is held by the ten biggest clonotypes.

The cohort comprised more than 550 healthy bone marrow donors. At the time of sampling, every cohort member was nominally healthy, though immune exposures that went unrecorded were likely present. The donor was CMV seropositive and belonged to the group of 250 to 300 seropositive cohort members. A peripheral blood sample was collected from each donor, and TCR beta sequencing was performed on peripheral blood mononuclear cells. The Qiagen DNeasy Blood Extraction Kit was used to extract genomic DNA from the blood cell samples. The V and J segments used are TRBV5-4 and TRBJ2-1; TRBD2 aligns with 8 central bases. The material sequenced was PBMCs. The source is a woman aged 45 to 65 in good health and CMV-seropositive. The sequenced DNA: TGTGCCAGCAGCTCCTTCGGGGCGGGGGGATATAGTTCCGAGTTCTTC. Its product reads: CASSSFGAGGYSSEFF.